This TCR beta chain was found in a study of T cell repertoires in aging, cancer and after chemotherapy (dated by TCRdb to between 2019 and 2020). General notes on the study: Six donor age groups were covered, ranging from 30 or younger up to 70 or older, and each group contained at least three individuals. Healthy donor control TCR repertoires were recorded over several months to years and showed clear clonal overlap across re-sampling. The complete dataset included approximately 8.8 million TCR reads. The study profiled peripheral blood TCR beta repertoires from healthy donors and cancer patients to examine immunoaging and T cell reconstitution after chemotherapy. The cohort comprised some 220 cancer patients, approximately 90 with hematological and fewer than 140 with solid cancers, plus 95 healthy donors as a reference group.

Genomic DNA extracted from peripheral blood, rather than sorted cells or RNA, was used as the source for amplification of TCR beta rearrangements. Comments on this clonotype: Its specific antigen is unknown. One base away there is no much larger clone; base qualities are not given.

What the study reported, not specific to this receptor: Untreated patients with hematological or solid cancers showed significantly lower blood TCR diversity and higher clonality than age-matched healthy donors. It was noted by the authors that conclusions about immunological memory after chemotherapy cannot be drawn from the repertoire data. In both cancer cohorts, median generation probability rose over the chemotherapy interval, which suggests that the repertoire was reconstituted through rebound thymic output. In healthy donors, the drop in TCR diversity with age came mainly from a loss of richness, whereas in cancer patients a loss of evenness also played a part.

Using a mixed TRB-A/B primer pool, multiplex touch-down PCR amplified rearranged TRB sequences covering the V, D and J segments. Two consecutive PCR reactions with Phusion HS II polymerase added Illumina adapters and sample indices to the amplicons. The amplicons were purified from gel with the NucleoSpin Gel and PCR Clean-up kit and then assessed with Qubit and an Agilent 2100 Bioanalyzer. The libraries were sequenced on an Illumina MiSeq with 600-cycle, single-indexed, paired-end runs. The authors' pipeline ran thus. TRB sequences were processed with MiXCR versions 2.12 and 3.0.5. A clone was defined as each unique CDR3 nucleotide sequence, and only productive sequences supported by at least two reads were kept. The repertoire metrics were Shannon diversity, evenness, clonality (calculated as one minus evenness), and diversity profiles parameterized by alpha from 0 to 5. The IGoR algorithm was used to compute generation probabilities of clones in paired pre- and post-chemotherapy samples. The raw public reads went through TCRdb reprocessing: fastp at Q25, MiXCR clone calling, in-frame beta chains kept. Every distinct CDR3 protein forms one entry, paired with its most common genes and DNA. The V and J calls come from TCRdb's annotation, not from the publication. Present in this sample are under 10,000 distinct CDR3 sequences, about 35% of which were seen just once. The ten most abundant clones make up approximately 3.5% of the sample.

CDR1 and CDR2, looked up from the germline V gene, are SGHVS and FNYEAQ. V is cut by 1 base and J by 8 bases, and the space between the germline ends is 14 bases. The CDR3 goes from the cysteine to the phenylalanine over 14 residues. Only the CDR3 DNA stays, 42 bases, in frame from base 1. The chain couples TRBV7-6 to TRBJ1-1, with no confident D gene call. The sample consisted of blood. The TCR comes from a human donor in good health. The base sequence is TGTGCCAGCAGCTTAGTGTACGGAGCGACAGAAGCTTTCTTT. Its protein is CASSLVYGATEAFF. Reference TRBV7-6 and TRBJ1-1 genes cover what lies past the CDR3, so the full variable domain is GAGVSQSPRYKVTKRGQDVALRCDPISGHVSLYWYRQALGQGPEFLTYFNYEAQQDKSGLPNDRFSAERPEGSISTLTIQRTEQRDSAMYRCASSLVYGATEAFFGQGTRLTVV.